This T cell receptor beta chain came from a study of OX40 agonist ivuxolimab in advanced cancers. Turning to the study itself: The mean age was roughly 60 years, ranging from about 20 to 79, with 82.7% of participants male.

This clone was detected ten times or more. The V and J ends lost 5 bases and 5 bases respectively, with 15 bases between them. There are 14 residues in the CDR3. In germline, CDR1 is SGHVS, CDR2 FQNEAQ. Clones were read by immunoSEQ multiplex PCR, and TCRdb kept only the in-frame ones, dropping some. The sample yields some 100,000 clones, 90% seen once. Sequencing was performed on CD4+ or CD8+ T cells sorted from blood, taken in a trial of the OX40 agonist ivuxolimab. The chain combines TRBV7-8 with TRBJ1-1; possible D gene TRBD1, 5 bases. The sequence came from an adult with an advanced solid tumor such as melanoma, head and neck, liver or kidney cancer. The chain's CDR3 is CASSLRTLGTEAFF. Here the CDR3 DNA reads TGTGCCAGCAGCCTACGGACACTCGGTACTGAAGCTTTCTTT.